The source of this T cell receptor beta chain is a study of immune evolution from preneoplasia to lung adenocarcinoma. The CDR3 totals 12 residues. The germline gives CDR1 SEHNR, CDR2 FQNEAQ (reference sequence). Unmatched junction bases numbered 2, after V lost 4 bases and J lost 6 bases. Profiling relied on immunoSEQ multiplex PCR, and the TCRdb table lists in-frame clones only, not all of them. Of about 1,800 clones listed, approximately 80% were seen once; the top ten hold about 15%. Sequenced sample: FFPE atypical adenomatous hyperplasia tissue from the lung. Sample subset: atypical adenomatous hyperplasia (AAH), lung preneoplasia. The genes are TRBV7-9 and TRBJ1-2; 7 nucleotides agree with TRBD1. The TCR was taken from a person aged 70 to 85 with lung adenocarcinoma. CDR3 loop: CASSYGQDGYTF. CDR3 coding DNA: TGTGCCAGCAGCTATGGACAGGATGGCTACACCTTC.